One T cell receptor (beta chain) is described in this entry. The data stem from a study of blood T cell repertoires in COVID-19. Seattle patients were enrolled while actively infected and followed longitudinally. V gave up 0 bases and J gave up 2 bases; unmatched junction bases: 12. Germline CDR1 SGDLS, CDR2 YYNGEE. CDR3 length equals 19 residues. Only in-frame clones appear in the TCRdb table, and some are missing; sequencing was by immunoSEQ multiplex PCR. The repertoire consists of hundreds of thousands of clones, with approximately 90% occurring once and the leading ten covering over 0.75%. The TCR comes from a man aged 55 to 69 with COVID-19, enrolled during active disease. Sequenced material: peripheral blood. The genes are TRBV9 and TRBJ2-5; 11 positions agree with TRBD2. The CDR3 DNA follows: TGTGCCAGCAGCGTAGGGACTAGCGGGCGGACCTTCGGTCAAGAGACCCAGTACTTC. Translating gives CASSVGTSGRTFGQETQYF. The full variable domain, its missing parts supplied by reference TRBV9 and TRBJ2-5, is DSGVTQTPKHLITATGQRVTLRCSPRSGDLSVYWYQQSLDQGLQFLIQYYNGEERAKGNILERFSAQQFPDLHSELNLSSLELGDSALYFCASSVGTSGRTFGQETQYFGPGTRLLVL.